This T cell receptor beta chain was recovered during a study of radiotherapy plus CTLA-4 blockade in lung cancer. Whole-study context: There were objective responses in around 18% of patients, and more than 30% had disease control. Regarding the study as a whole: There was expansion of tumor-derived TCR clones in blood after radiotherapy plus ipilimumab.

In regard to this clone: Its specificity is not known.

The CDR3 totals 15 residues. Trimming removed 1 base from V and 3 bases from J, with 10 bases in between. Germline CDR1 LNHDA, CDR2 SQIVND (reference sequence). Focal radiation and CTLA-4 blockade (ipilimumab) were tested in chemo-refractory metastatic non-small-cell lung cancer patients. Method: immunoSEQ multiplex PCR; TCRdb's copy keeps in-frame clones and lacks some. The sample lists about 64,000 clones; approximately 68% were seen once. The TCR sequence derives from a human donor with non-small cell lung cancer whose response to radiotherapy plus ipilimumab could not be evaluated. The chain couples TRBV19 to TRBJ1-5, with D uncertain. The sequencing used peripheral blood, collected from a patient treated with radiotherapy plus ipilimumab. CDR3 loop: CASSIAGSDNQPQHF. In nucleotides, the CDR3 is TGTGCCAGTAGTATAGCGGGATCAGACAATCAGCCCCAGCATTTT.